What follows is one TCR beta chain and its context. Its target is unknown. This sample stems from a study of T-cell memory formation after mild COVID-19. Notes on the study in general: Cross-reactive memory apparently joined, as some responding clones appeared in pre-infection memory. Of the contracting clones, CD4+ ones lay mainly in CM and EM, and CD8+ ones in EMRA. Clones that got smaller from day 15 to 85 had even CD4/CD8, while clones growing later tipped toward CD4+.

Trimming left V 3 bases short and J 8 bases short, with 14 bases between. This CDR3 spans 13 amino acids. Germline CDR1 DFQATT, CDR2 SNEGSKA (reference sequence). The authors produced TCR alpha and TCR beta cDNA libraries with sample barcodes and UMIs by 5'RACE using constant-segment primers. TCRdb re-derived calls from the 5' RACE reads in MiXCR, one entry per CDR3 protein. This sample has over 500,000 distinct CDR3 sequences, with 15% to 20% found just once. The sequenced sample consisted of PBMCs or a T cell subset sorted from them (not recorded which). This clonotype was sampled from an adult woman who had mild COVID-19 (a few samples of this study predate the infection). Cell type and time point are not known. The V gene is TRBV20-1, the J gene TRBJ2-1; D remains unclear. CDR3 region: CSARKGSGDEQFF. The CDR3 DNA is TGCAGTGCTAGGAAGGGCAGTGGGGATGAGCAGTTCTTC.